This is a list of T cell receptor beta chains from one sample in a study of regulatory T cells in long-lasting Graves disease. TCRdb re-called the multiplex PCR reads with MiXCR, one entry per CDR3 protein. Here the sample spans 500,000 to 700,000 distinct CDR3 sequences, around 15% being singletons. The same sample was also studied in work on T cells in Graves' hyperthyroidism and ophthalmopathy.

The sequencing used peripheral blood mononuclear cells (PBMCs), collected at new diagnosis, from a patient treated with antithyroid drugs. The source of these receptors is a woman under 40 with Graves disease. The CDR3 runs from the conserved cysteine through the conserved F or W. The order of the fields is CDR3 DNA, CDR3 protein, J gene, clone size, D gene, V gene. A D gene is named only where the DNA matches it firmly. Size is omitted from some rows. Given values are once, few, many or a class for expanded clones.

cdr3_nt: TGTGCCAGCAGTGTCTCCGGGACAGCCACCTACGAGCAGTACTTC
cdr3_aa: CASSVSGTATYEQYF
j_call: TRBJ2-7
clone_size: many
d_call: TRBD1
v_call: TRBV6-1

cdr3_nt: TGTGCCAGCAGCTTACGACCACCGCTAGCGGGAAACACAGATACGCAGTATTTT
cdr3_aa: CASSLRPPLAGNTDTQYF
j_call: TRBJ2-3
clone_size: -
d_call: TRBD2
v_call: TRBV12-3/TRBV12-4

cdr3_nt: TGTGCCACCTCGCGGACGGGGACCTACGAGCAGTACTTC
cdr3_aa: CATSRTGTYEQYF
j_call: TRBJ2-7
clone_size: -
d_call: -
v_call: TRBV6-1

cdr3_nt: TGTGCCAGCACGTCACAGGGAGCCCATCAGCCCCAGCATTTT
cdr3_aa: CASTSQGAHQPQHF
j_call: TRBJ1-5
clone_size: many
d_call: -
v_call: TRBV2

cdr3_nt: TGTGCCAGCAGCTTAGCCGGGGAGGAAAAACTGTTTTTT
cdr3_aa: CASSLAGEEKLFF
j_call: TRBJ1-4
clone_size: many
d_call: -
v_call: TRBV7-9

cdr3_nt: TGTGCCAGCAGTTTAGCTTTGGGTTTTGGCTACACCTTC
cdr3_aa: CASSLALGFGYTF
j_call: TRBJ1-2
clone_size: many
d_call: -
v_call: TRBV27

cdr3_nt: TGCGCCAGCAGCTTGTATTCTGCTCAAGAGACCCAGTACTTC
cdr3_aa: CASSLYSAQETQYF
j_call: TRBJ2-5
clone_size: few
d_call: -
v_call: TRBV5-1

cdr3_nt: TGTGCCAGCAGTTTACAGGGCGCGGCCCGCTCCGAGACCCAGTACTTC
cdr3_aa: CASSLQGAARSETQYF
j_call: TRBJ2-5
clone_size: -
d_call: -
v_call: TRBV12-3/TRBV12-4

cdr3_nt: TGTGCCAGCAGCCAATATAGCGGGAGAGGGACAGATACGCAGTATTTT
cdr3_aa: CASSQYSGRGTDTQYF
j_call: TRBJ2-3
clone_size: many
d_call: TRBD2
v_call: TRBV6-1

cdr3_nt: TGTGCCAGCAGCGGGTCCCGGACCGGGGAGCTGTTTTTT
cdr3_aa: CASSGSRTGELFF
j_call: TRBJ2-2
clone_size: many
d_call: -
v_call: TRBV9

cdr3_nt: TGTGCCAGCAGTCCATATGGGGTTTGGGATACGCAGTATTTT
cdr3_aa: CASSPYGVWDTQYF
j_call: TRBJ2-3
clone_size: -
d_call: -
v_call: TRBV12-3/TRBV12-4

cdr3_nt: TGTGCCACCAGCAGGGGAGGACTTTTAGCCTACGAGCAGTACTTC
cdr3_aa: CATSRGGLLAYEQYF
j_call: TRBJ2-7
clone_size: few
d_call: -
v_call: TRBV15

cdr3_nt: TGTGCCAGCAGTTCTAGCGGGAGCCCCAAGAACACCGGGGAGCTGTTTTTT
cdr3_aa: CASSSSGSPKNTGELFF
j_call: TRBJ2-2
clone_size: many
d_call: TRBD2
v_call: TRBV28

cdr3_nt: TGTGCCAGCACCCCGGGGCGGTACTATGGCTACACCTTC
cdr3_aa: CASTPGRYYGYTF
j_call: TRBJ1-2
clone_size: few
d_call: -
v_call: TRBV6-1

cdr3_nt: TGTGCCAGTAGCGGACAGGGAGAGGGGTGGACCCAGTACTTC
cdr3_aa: CASSGQGEGWTQYF
j_call: TRBJ2-5
clone_size: -
d_call: TRBD1
v_call: TRBV19

cdr3_nt: TGTGCCACCAGTGATTTGCGCCTCGGAAGCAATGAGCAGTTCTTC
cdr3_aa: CATSDLRLGSNEQFF
j_call: TRBJ2-1
clone_size: once
d_call: -
v_call: TRBV24-1

cdr3_nt: TGTGCCTGGGCGGCGGGACTAGCGGGGAATGAGCAGTTCTTC
cdr3_aa: CAWAAGLAGNEQFF
j_call: TRBJ2-1
clone_size: many
d_call: TRBD2
v_call: TRBV30

cdr3_nt: TGCAGTGCTAGACTCGCAGAGGGGGGCTACGAGCAGTACTTC
cdr3_aa: CSARLAEGGYEQYF
j_call: TRBJ2-7
clone_size: -
d_call: -
v_call: TRBV20-1

cdr3_nt: TGCAGTGCTCGATCATTCCGGGACAGCGAAGAAGCTTTCTTT
cdr3_aa: CSARSFRDSEEAFF
j_call: TRBJ1-1
clone_size: many
d_call: TRBD1
v_call: TRBV20-1

cdr3_nt: TGTGCCAGCTCACCCGTAAGGGGGCGGGGCTACACCTTC
cdr3_aa: CASSPVRGRGYTF
j_call: TRBJ1-2
clone_size: few
d_call: TRBD1
v_call: TRBV18

cdr3_nt: TGCAGCGTTGAGGGACAGGGTATCACCGGGGAGCTGTTTTTT
cdr3_aa: CSVEGQGITGELFF
j_call: TRBJ2-2
clone_size: many
d_call: TRBD1
v_call: TRBV29-1

cdr3_nt: TGTGCCAGCAGGCTAGCTGTCGGGGGCTCTGGAAACACCATATATTTT
cdr3_aa: CASRLAVGGSGNTIYF
j_call: TRBJ1-3
clone_size: few
d_call: -
v_call: TRBV6-1

cdr3_nt: TGCGCCAGCAGCCCCACTAGCGCCAATGAGCAGTTCTTC
cdr3_aa: CASSPTSANEQFF
j_call: TRBJ2-1
clone_size: many
d_call: TRBD2
v_call: TRBV5-1

cdr3_nt: TGTGCCAGCAACCGGCTGAATCAGCCCCAGCATTTT
cdr3_aa: CASNRLNQPQHF
j_call: TRBJ1-5
clone_size: many
d_call: -
v_call: TRBV2

cdr3_nt: TGCAGCGTCCAGTCTAGCCACAGTACGCAGTATTTT
cdr3_aa: CSVQSSHSTQYF
j_call: TRBJ2-3
clone_size: -
d_call: -
v_call: TRBV29-1

cdr3_nt: TGTGCCAGCAGCTTAGGCTGGAACACCGGGGAGCTGTTTTTT
cdr3_aa: CASSLGWNTGELFF
j_call: TRBJ2-2
clone_size: many
d_call: -
v_call: TRBV7-2

cdr3_nt: TGTGCCAGCAGTTACTCACCGGGACCTATCGTGGGCTACACCTTC
cdr3_aa: CASSYSPGPIVGYTF
j_call: TRBJ1-2
clone_size: many
d_call: -
v_call: TRBV6-2/TRBV6-3

cdr3_nt: TGTGCCAGCAGTTACGTCGGCAGCTCTGGGGCCAACGTCCTGACTTTC
cdr3_aa: CASSYVGSSGANVLTF
j_call: TRBJ2-6
clone_size: -
d_call: -
v_call: TRBV6-5

cdr3_nt: TGTGCCAGCAGTTCTCGGACACCCGATCAGCCCCAGCATTTT
cdr3_aa: CASSSRTPDQPQHF
j_call: TRBJ1-5
clone_size: many
d_call: -
v_call: TRBV12-3/TRBV12-4

cdr3_nt: TGCGGCTGCAGCGTTGGACCCCCTGGGAACACTGAAGCTTTCTTT
cdr3_aa: CGCSVGPPGNTEAFF
j_call: TRBJ1-1
clone_size: -
d_call: -
v_call: TRBV29-1

cdr3_nt: TGTGCCTGGAGTCATAGCGGAGGGAACACCGGGGAGCTGTTTTTT
cdr3_aa: CAWSHSGGNTGELFF
j_call: TRBJ2-2
clone_size: few
d_call: -
v_call: TRBV30

cdr3_nt: TGTGCCAGCAGTGGGACAGGGGAACTGAATTCACCCCTCCACTTT
cdr3_aa: CASSGTGELNSPLHF
j_call: TRBJ1-6
clone_size: -
d_call: TRBD1
v_call: TRBV6-2/TRBV6-3

cdr3_nt: TGTGCCTTCAGGGACAGGGGGAGTAATGAAAAACTGTTTTTT
cdr3_aa: CAFRDRGSNEKLFF
j_call: TRBJ1-4
clone_size: -
d_call: TRBD1
v_call: TRBV5-4

cdr3_nt: TGTGCCAGCAGCCAGGGGACCTCCATGAAGCAGTACTTC
cdr3_aa: CASSQGTSMKQYF
j_call: TRBJ2-7
clone_size: many
d_call: -
v_call: TRBV9

cdr3_nt: TGCAGCGTCCGAGGACAGGGGGCCACCACTGAAGCTTTCTTT
cdr3_aa: CSVRGQGATTEAFF
j_call: TRBJ1-1
clone_size: -
d_call: TRBD1
v_call: TRBV29-1

cdr3_nt: TGCGCCAGCAGTCCCCCCAGGGGTGTCGGCACTGAAGCTTTCTTT
cdr3_aa: CASSPPRGVGTEAFF
j_call: TRBJ1-1
clone_size: many
d_call: -
v_call: TRBV4-1

cdr3_nt: TGTGCCAGCAGCGTAGGAGCGACAGGGACCTACGAGCAGTACTTC
cdr3_aa: CASSVGATGTYEQYF
j_call: TRBJ2-7
clone_size: -
d_call: TRBD1
v_call: TRBV9

cdr3_nt: TGTGCCAGCAGTTACCGTCCCCCACCCACAGATACGCAGTATTTT
cdr3_aa: CASSYRPPPTDTQYF
j_call: TRBJ2-3
clone_size: -
d_call: -
v_call: TRBV6-5

cdr3_nt: TGTGCCAGCAGTGCCTTGGCGGGAGAGAAAGATACGCAGTATTTT
cdr3_aa: CASSALAGEKDTQYF
j_call: TRBJ2-3
clone_size: -
d_call: TRBD2
v_call: TRBV27

cdr3_nt: TGTGCCAGTAGCTATGACAGGGATGGCTACACCTTC
cdr3_aa: CASSYDRDGYTF
j_call: TRBJ1-2
clone_size: -
d_call: TRBD1
v_call: TRBV19

cdr3_nt: TGTGCCACCATCTTTCGGGGCACTGAAGCTTTCTTT
cdr3_aa: CATIFRGTEAFF
j_call: TRBJ1-1
clone_size: many
d_call: -
v_call: TRBV6-1

cdr3_nt: TGTGCCAGCAGTTTGGGTAGCGGAGGATACAATGAGCAGTTCTTC
cdr3_aa: CASSLGSGGYNEQFF
j_call: TRBJ2-1
clone_size: many
d_call: -
v_call: TRBV28

cdr3_nt: TGTGCCAGCACCGGACAGGGCGACTATGGCTACACCTTC
cdr3_aa: CASTGQGDYGYTF
j_call: TRBJ1-2
clone_size: few
d_call: TRBD1
v_call: TRBV5-4

cdr3_nt: TGTGCCAGCAGTTTACCCTACGGCGGGCAGTACTTC
cdr3_aa: CASSLPYGGQYF
j_call: TRBJ2-7
clone_size: few
d_call: -
v_call: TRBV28

cdr3_nt: TGTGCCAGCGGACTAGCGGGAGCAATACGGTCCTACGAGCAGTACTTC
cdr3_aa: CASGLAGAIRSYEQYF
j_call: TRBJ2-7
clone_size: many
d_call: TRBD2
v_call: TRBV6-1

cdr3_nt: TGTGCCAGTAGTATCAGGGATAACCAGTACTTC
cdr3_aa: CASSIRDNQYF
j_call: TRBJ2-5
clone_size: -
d_call: -
v_call: TRBV19

cdr3_nt: TGTGCCAGCAGTGAAAGGGACACTGAAGCTTTCTTT
cdr3_aa: CASSERDTEAFF
j_call: TRBJ1-1
clone_size: many
d_call: -
v_call: TRBV2

cdr3_nt: TGTGCCACCAGCAGAGATTTACAGGGTGGTCAGCCCCAGCATTTT
cdr3_aa: CATSRDLQGGQPQHF
j_call: TRBJ1-5
clone_size: many
d_call: -
v_call: TRBV15

cdr3_nt: TGTGCCAGCTCTTTAACCGGCAGGGAACTCTACGAGCAGTACTTC
cdr3_aa: CASSLTGRELYEQYF
j_call: TRBJ2-7
clone_size: many
d_call: -
v_call: TRBV2

cdr3_nt: TGTGCCAGCTCGGGCTACTATCAGCCCCAGCATTTT
cdr3_aa: CASSGYYQPQHF
j_call: TRBJ1-5
clone_size: many
d_call: -
v_call: TRBV12-3/TRBV12-4

cdr3_nt: TGCAGTGCTAAGCCCCTCCGTCAAGGGCTCACTGAAGCTTTCTTT
cdr3_aa: CSAKPLRQGLTEAFF
j_call: TRBJ1-1
clone_size: many
d_call: -
v_call: TRBV20-1

cdr3_nt: TGTGCCAGCAGCTTACCTTTGGGACAGCCCCAGCATTTT
cdr3_aa: CASSLPLGQPQHF
j_call: TRBJ1-5
clone_size: many
d_call: -
v_call: TRBV28